This TCR beta chain was identified during a study of blood T cell repertoires in COVID-19. Study-level background: T cells, B-cell-depleted T cells, or PBMCs supplied cDNA or gDNA.

Looked up from germline, CDR1 is LNHDA and CDR2 is SQIVND (reference sequence). This CDR3 comprises 13 residues. Trimming pared 5 bases from V and 3 bases from J, leaving 11 bases between. Data came from immunoSEQ multiplex PCR; TCRdb stores just in-frame clones and leaves some out. The data contain some 200,000 clones, approximately 87% of them seen just once; the ten biggest clones take up approximately 12%. What was sequenced was peripheral blood. This rearrangement joins TRBV19 to TRBJ2-7, with D perhaps TRBD1 (6 bases). The source is a woman in her 70s with COVID-19, enrolled during active disease. The CDR3 bases are TGTGCCAGTAGTGTCGGACAGCTCTACGAGCAGTACTTC. Protein product: CASSVGQLYEQYF. The full variable domain, rest sourced from reference TRBV19 and TRBJ2-7, is DGGITQSPKYLFRKEGQNVTLSCEQNLNHDAMYWYRQDPGQGLRLIYYSQIVNDFQKGDIAEGYSVSREKKESFPLTVTSAQKNPTAFYLCASSVGQLYEQYFGPGTRLTVT.